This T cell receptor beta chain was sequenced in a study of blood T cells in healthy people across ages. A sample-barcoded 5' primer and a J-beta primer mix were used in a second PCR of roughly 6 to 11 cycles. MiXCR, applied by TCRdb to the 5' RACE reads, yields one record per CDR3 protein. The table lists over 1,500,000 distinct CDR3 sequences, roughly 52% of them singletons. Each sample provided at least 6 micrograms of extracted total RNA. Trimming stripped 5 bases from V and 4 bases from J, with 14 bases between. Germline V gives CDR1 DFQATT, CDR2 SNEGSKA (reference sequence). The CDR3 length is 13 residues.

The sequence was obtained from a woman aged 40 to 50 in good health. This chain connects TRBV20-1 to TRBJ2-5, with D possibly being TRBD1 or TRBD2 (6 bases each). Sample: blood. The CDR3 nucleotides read TGCAGTGCTGAACAGGGAGGCGGAGAGACCCAGTACTTC. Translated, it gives CSAEQGGGETQYF.